This T cell receptor (beta chain) was retrieved from a study of cytotoxic CD8 clonotypes in ibrutinib-treated CLL. The overall study: Response samples followed a median around 12 months of treatment, range 6 to 36. General observations from the study: Sampling of sustained-remission and progressing patients occurred at differing times.

V lost 1 base, J lost 5 bases, and 8 bases lay in between. The CDR3 contains 13 residues. CDR1 is SEHNR, CDR2 FQNEAQ, per germline (reference sequence). PBMCs that had been cryopreserved were the source of 1.5 to 2.5 micrograms of genomic DNA for TCR beta libraries. TCRdb's copy holds only in-frame clones and misses some; the assay was immunoSEQ multiplex PCR. The table has some 19,000 clones, about 85% seen once; the top ten hold 5.5% to 6%. Of note for this clone: Antigen: not known.

The specimen comprised PBMCs, sampled before ibrutinib treatment. The receptor's source is a human donor with chronic lymphocytic leukemia. The chain uses TRBV7-9 and TRBJ2-5; unclear D gene. As DNA, the CDR3 is TGTGCCAGCAGCTTAGGGGGTAGCGAGACCCAGTACTTC. Its protein is CASSLGGSETQYF.